The text below deals with one T cell receptor (beta chain). This sample is part of a study of regulatory T cells in long-lasting Graves disease. To make TCR beta libraries, researchers used iRepertoire HTBI primers and Arm-PCR of CDR3 regions. TCRdb ran MiXCR on the multiplex PCR reads and lists one entry per CDR3 protein. The profile shows about 220,000 distinct CDR3 sequences, roughly 18% of them singletons. Germline V CDR1 and CDR2: PRHDT, FYEKMQ (reference sequence). Trimming removed 5 bases at V and 5 bases at J, with 22 bases between. This CDR3 has 17 amino acids. The time point here: newly diagnosed GD, antithyroid drugs for less than 3 months. Isolated PBMC RNA provided the starting material for the TCR library. A blood draw put around 9.3 milliliters of peripheral blood into EDTA tubes. A further study also used this sample, focusing on T cells in Graves' hyperthyroidism and ophthalmopathy. That investigation notes: When ophthalmopathy did not progress within 18 months, Graves' hyperthyroidism was considered stable. Appearing also in blood were most of the thyroid clonotypes expanded above 0.001.

This sequence originates from a woman aged 25-40 years with Graves disease. The rearrangement uses TRBV13 and TRBJ2-4; weak D call: TRBD2 (6 bases). Sequences were derived from peripheral blood mononuclear cells (PBMCs), sampled at new diagnosis, from a patient treated with antithyroid drugs. Here the CDR3 DNA reads TGTGCCAGCAGCCCCCGGGGGAGCGAGCGGGCCGAAAACATTCAGTACTTC. It is translated as CASSPRGSERAENIQYF.